This note documents a single T cell receptor beta chain sequence. The antigen is undetermined. This record comes from a study of T-cell reconstitution after alpha-beta-depleted transplantation in children. Study findings and constraints: It was surviving recipient T cells and thymic progenitors that gave some patients high TCRbeta diversity at day 60. Hyperexpanded clones declined; after one year, newly produced T cells mostly supplied diversity. Reports say that about two months after transplant, the alpha-beta T cells came out of several hundred graft clones that had expanded.

Using unique molecular identifiers, the investigators prepared the TCRbeta library. MiXCR was run by TCRdb on the PCR reads, yielding one entry per CDR3 protein. The top ten clones hold approximately 14% of a sample with under 750,000 distinct CDR3 sequences, under 25% of them seen once. Trimming removed 6 bases at V and 5 bases at J, with 13 bases between. The germline V gene has CDR1 MNHNS and CDR2 SASEGT. The CDR3 length is 13 residues. The clonotype comes from a boy younger than two who had a stem cell transplant for acute myeloid leukemia, so the T cells may come from the graft donor. This specimen was PBMCs, mostly from graft donor cells, taken 360 days after TCRalphabeta/CD19-depleted stem cell transplant. The rearrangement links TRBV6-1 to TRBJ2-5; a possible D gene is TRBD1 (5 bases). Written as DNA, the CDR3 is TGTGCCAGCAGCGAACAGGTGCCGGAGACCCAGTACTTC. It translates to CASSEQVPETQYF.